Following are 7 T cell receptor beta chains from one sample sequenced in a study of OX40 agonist ivuxolimab in advanced cancers. Using immunoSEQ multiplex PCR, the repertoire was profiled, and TCRdb retains in-frame clones only, with some absent. The sample has over 85,000 clones, around 91% seen once. Here the sequenced sample was CD4+ or CD8+ T cells sorted from blood, taken in a trial of the OX40 agonist ivuxolimab. The receptors derive from an adult with an advanced solid tumor such as melanoma, head and neck, liver or kidney cancer.

This chain links TRBV7-3 with TRBJ2-3; no definite D call. Germline V lookup: CDR1 SGHTA, CDR2 FQGTGA. Trimming shortened V by 2 bases and J by 0 bases, and 6 bases separated the two germline ends. The CDR3 sequence is 14 residues long. CDR3 nucleotides: TGTGCCAGCAGCTTAGTCGGGAGCACAGATACGCAGTATTTT. Amino acid sequence: CASSLVGSTDTQYF.

The chain carries TRBV28 and TRBJ1-5; 8 bases match TRBD1. This CDR3 has 15 amino acids. The germline CDR1 and CDR2 sequences are MDHEN and SYDVKM. Trimming took 7 bases from V and 0 from J; bases not matched to a gene: 5. The CDR3 region has the DNA TGTGCCAGCAATTCAGGGGGCGATAGCAATCAGCCCCAGCATTTT. Translated, it gives CASNSGGDSNQPQHF.

This chain joins TRBV2 and TRBJ2-3; D may be TRBD2 (6 bases). Germline V gene lookup returns CDR1 SNHLY and CDR2 FYNNEI. V lost 6 bases and J lost 2, with 21 bases in between. This CDR3 region has 17 residues. The CDR3 coding sequence is TGTGCCAGCAGAACTCTTTTGAGGGCGGGATTCACAGATACGCAGTATTTT. This encodes CASRTLLRAGFTDTQYF.

The chain combines TRBV7-2 with TRBJ1-1; no firm D call. Trimming removed 4 bases at V and 6 bases at J, with 6 bases between. Germline assignment: CDR1 SGHTA and CDR2 FQGNSA. The CDR3 is 11 amino acids. CDR3 DNA: TGTGCCAGCAGCTCGGCGGCTGAAGCTTTCTTT. Amino acids: CASSSAAEAFF.

The genes are TRBV29-1 and TRBJ2-7, with D tentatively TRBD1 (6 bases). The CDR3 has 13 amino acids. CDR1 is SQVTM and CDR2 is ANQGSEA in the germline V gene. Trimming stripped 4 bases from V and 0 bases from J, with 10 bases between. The CDR3 is CSVAGQSSYEQYF. Here the CDR3 DNA reads TGCAGCGTTGCTGGACAGAGCTCCTACGAGCAGTACTTC.

This chain joins TRBV11-2 and TRBJ1-6; no clear D gene. V was cut by 5 bases and J by 0 bases, with 5 bases left in between. The V gene's germline CDR1 is SGHAT and CDR2 FQNNGV. The CDR3 totals 14 residues. DNA for the CDR3: TGTGCCAGCAGCCTCTTCTCCTATAATTCACCCCTCCACTTT. Translation: CASSLFSYNSPLHF.

This clone was seen a few times. V is TRBV15 and J is TRBJ2-7; D is possibly TRBD1 (5 bases). Trimming took 0 bases from V and 2 from J, leaving 8 bases between them. The CDR3 runs to 14 residues. The germline V gene has CDR1 LNHNV and CDR2 YYDKDF (reference sequence). The CDR3 DNA follows: TGTGCCACCAGCAGAGAGCTCAGGGCCTACGAGCAGTACTTC. Protein: CATSRELRAYEQYF.